The source of this TCR beta chain is a study of neurological immune-mediated disorders. Study-wide findings and caveats: None of the CDR3 amino acid sequences of expanded clones were shared across subjects, and this suggested private repertoires in all groups.

The time point here: longitudinal time-point 3. Many counts were recorded for this clonotype. What it binds is unknown. The trim removed 7 bases at V and 3 bases at J, leaving 7 bases unmatched. This CDR3 comprises 14 residues. CDR1 LGHDT and CDR2 YNNKEL come from the germline V gene (reference sequence). cDNA synthesis was performed by 5'RACE with 10-nucleotide random UMIs. TCRdb itself ran the 5' RACE reads through MiXCR, one entry per CDR3 protein. The sample holds about 84,000 distinct CDR3 sequences, 4.3% seen once. The clonotype was recovered from a woman aged 55-69 years with multiple sclerosis. The sample comprised PBMCs. The V gene is TRBV3-1, the J gene TRBJ2-7; 9 bases line up with TRBD1. The CDR3 loop reads CASTRTGANYEQYF. For the CDR3, the DNA is TGTGCCAGCACCCGGACAGGGGCGAACTACGAGCAGTACTTC.